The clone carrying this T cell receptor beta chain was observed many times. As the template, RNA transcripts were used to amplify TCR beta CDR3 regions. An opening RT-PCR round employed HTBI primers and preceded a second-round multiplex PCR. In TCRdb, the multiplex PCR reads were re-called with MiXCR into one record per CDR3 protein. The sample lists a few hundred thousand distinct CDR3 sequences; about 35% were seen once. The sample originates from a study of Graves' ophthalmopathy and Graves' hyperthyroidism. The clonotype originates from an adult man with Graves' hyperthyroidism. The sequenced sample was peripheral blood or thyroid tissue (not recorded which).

CDR3 loop: CATSKASQETQYF. CDR3 nucleotide sequence: TGTGCCACCAGCAAAGCCAGTCAAGAGACCCAGTACTTC. The chain joins TRBV15 to TRBJ2-5, with D hard to call. The CDR3 is 13 amino acids. The V end lost 4 bases, the J end lost 2 bases, and 8 bases lay between the germline ends. Germline V gene data show CDR1 as LNHNV and CDR2 as YYDKDF (reference sequence).